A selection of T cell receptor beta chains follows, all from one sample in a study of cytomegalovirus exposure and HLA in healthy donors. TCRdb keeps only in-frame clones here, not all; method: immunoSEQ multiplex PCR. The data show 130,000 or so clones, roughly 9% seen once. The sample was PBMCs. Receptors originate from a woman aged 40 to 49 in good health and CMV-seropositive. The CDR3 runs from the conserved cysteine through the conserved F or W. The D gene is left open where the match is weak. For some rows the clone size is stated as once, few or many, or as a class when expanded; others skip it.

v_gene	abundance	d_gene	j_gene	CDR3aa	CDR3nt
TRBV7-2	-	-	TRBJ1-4	CASSSRGGRGEKLFF	TGTGCCAGCAGCTCCCGGGGGGGGCGGGGGGAAAAACTGTTTTTT
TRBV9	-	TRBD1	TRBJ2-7	CASSRGGQGIHEQYF	TGTGCCAGCAGCCGGGGGGGACAGGGGATCCACGAGCAGTACTTC
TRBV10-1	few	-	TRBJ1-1	CASSETSGTEAFF	TGCGCCAGCAGTGAGACCTCAGGGACTGAAGCTTTCTTT
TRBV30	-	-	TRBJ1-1	CAWSPSIRGSLKAFF	TGTGCCTGGAGTCCCTCTATAAGGGGGTCGTTAAAAGCTTTCTTT
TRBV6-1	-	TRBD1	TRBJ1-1	CATTGAGNTEAFF	TGTGCCACCACAGGGGCGGGGAACACTGAAGCTTTCTTT
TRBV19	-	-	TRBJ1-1	CASSQPGNTEAFF	TGTGCCAGTAGTCAACCGGGGAACACTGAAGCTTTCTTT
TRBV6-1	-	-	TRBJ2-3	CASSSTDTQYF	TGTGCCAGCTCTAGCACAGATACGCAGTATTTT
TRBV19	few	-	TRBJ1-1	CASSQQGNTEAFF	TGTGCCAGTAGTCAACAGGGGAACACTGAAGCTTTCTTT
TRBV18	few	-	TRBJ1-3	CASSPRVQVGYLLSGNTIYF	TGTGCCAGCTCACCACGTGTACAGGTTGGATATCTTCTCTCTGGAAACACCATATATTTT
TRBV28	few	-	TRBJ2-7	CATRPFTTYEQYF	TGTGCCACGAGGCCTTTCACGACCTACGAGCAGTACTTC
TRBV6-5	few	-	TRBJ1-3	CASSDRAGNTIYF	TGTGCCAGCAGTGACAGAGCTGGAAACACCATATATTTT
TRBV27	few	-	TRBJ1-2	CASRPGAARGGYTF	TGTGCCAGCAGACCTGGGGCAGCTCGCGGTGGCTACACCTTC
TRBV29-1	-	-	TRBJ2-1	CSAKYGGGEQFF	TGCAGCGCCAAATACGGGGGAGGAGAGCAGTTCTTC
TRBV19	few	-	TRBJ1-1	CASSIGTVYTEAFF	TGTGCCAGTAGTATAGGGACTGTATACACTGAAGCTTTCTTT
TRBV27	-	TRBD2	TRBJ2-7	CASSLIPLGGSEQYF	TGTGCCAGCAGTTTGATCCCCCTGGGAGGGTCCGAGCAGTACTTC
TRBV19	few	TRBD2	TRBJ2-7	CASTSGGESSYEQYF	TGTGCCAGTACTAGCGGGGGGGAGAGCTCCTACGAGCAGTACTTC
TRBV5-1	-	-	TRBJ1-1	CASSSAQQGSRVGEAFF	TGCGCCAGCAGCTCGGCTCAGCAAGGGTCCAGGGTCGGTGAAGCTTTCTTT
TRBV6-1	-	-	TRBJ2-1	CASVEGAAYNEQFF	TGTGCCAGCGTGGAGGGGGCCGCCTACAATGAGCAGTTCTTC
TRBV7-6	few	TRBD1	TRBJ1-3	CASSSGQGVGNTIYF	TGTGCCAGCAGCTCGGGACAGGGGGTAGGAAACACCATATATTTT
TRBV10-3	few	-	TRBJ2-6	CAISAGGQKLSGANVLTF	TGTGCCATCAGTGCTGGGGGACAAAAACTCTCTGGGGCCAACGTCCTGACTTTC
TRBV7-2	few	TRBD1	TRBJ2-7	CASRDRGDEQYF	TGTGCCAGCAGGGACAGGGGCGACGAGCAGTACTTC
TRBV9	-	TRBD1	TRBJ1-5	CASSAGQGSIDSNQPQHF	TGTGCCAGCAGCGCGGGACAGGGCTCTATAGATAGCAATCAGCCCCAGCATTTT
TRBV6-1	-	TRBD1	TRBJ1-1	CASSERRQGALGTEAFF	TGTGCCAGCAGTGAAAGGAGGCAGGGGGCGTTGGGAACTGAAGCTTTCTTT
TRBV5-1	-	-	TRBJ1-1	CASSRGLQEAFF	TGCGCCAGCAGCCGTGGGCTACAAGAAGCTTTCTTT
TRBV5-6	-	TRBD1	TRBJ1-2	CASSLGGQGRRYGYTF	TGTGCCAGCAGCTTGGGGGGACAGGGTCGTCGGTATGGCTACACCTTC
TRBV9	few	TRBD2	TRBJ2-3	CASSGEAGGRYTQYF	TGTGCCAGCAGCGGAGAGGCGGGGGGCCGGTATACGCAGTATTTT
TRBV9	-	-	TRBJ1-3	CASSVGAGNSGNTIYF	TGTGCCAGCAGCGTAGGGGCAGGGAACTCTGGAAACACCATATATTTT
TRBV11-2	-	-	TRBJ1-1	CASILGGTEAFF	TGTGCCAGCATCCTAGGAGGAACTGAAGCTTTCTTT
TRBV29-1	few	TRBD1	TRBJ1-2	CSVEAGGEDGYTF	TGCAGCGTTGAAGCAGGGGGCGAAGATGGCTACACCTTC
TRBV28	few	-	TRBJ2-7	CASSLGGYEQYF	TGTGCCAGCAGTTTAGGAGGGTACGAGCAGTACTTC
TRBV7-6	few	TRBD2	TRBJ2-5	CASSLPPGSRTSGAQETQYF	TGTGCCAGCAGCTTACCCCCGGGTAGTCGGACTAGCGGGGCCCAAGAGACCCAGTACTTC
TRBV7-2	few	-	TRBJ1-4	CASSLGTRATNEKLFF	TGTGCCAGCAGCTTAGGGACGCGGGCAACTAATGAAAAACTGTTTTTT
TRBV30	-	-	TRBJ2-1	CAWSNLLRRKHNEQFF	TGTGCCTGGAGTAATTTGCTGAGGCGGAAACACAATGAGCAGTTCTTC
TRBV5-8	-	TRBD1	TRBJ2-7	CASSRQGNVGYEQYF	TGTGCCAGCAGCAGACAGGGAAATGTCGGGTACGAGCAGTACTTC
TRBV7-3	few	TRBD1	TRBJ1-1	CASSFTGGTEAFF	TGTGCCAGCAGCTTCACAGGGGGCACTGAAGCTTTCTTT
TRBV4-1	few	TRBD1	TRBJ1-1	CASSQDPLDRLNTEAFF	TGCGCCAGCAGCCAAGATCCCCTGGACAGGCTGAACACTGAAGCTTTCTTT
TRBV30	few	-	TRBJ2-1	CAWREGSEQFF	TGTGCCTGGAGGGAGGGTAGTGAGCAGTTCTTC
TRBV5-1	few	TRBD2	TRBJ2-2	CASSSGTSGDTGELFF	TGCGCCAGCAGCTCCGGGACTAGCGGTGACACCGGGGAGCTGTTTTTT
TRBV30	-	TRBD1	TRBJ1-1	CASRRTGGAYTEAFF	TGTGCCTCTCGACGGACAGGGGGCGCGTACACTGAAGCTTTCTTT
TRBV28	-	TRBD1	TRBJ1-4	CASSSTLTGATNEKLFF	TGTGCCAGCAGTTCCACCTTGACAGGGGCAACTAATGAAAAACTGTTTTTT
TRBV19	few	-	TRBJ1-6	CASSIDPLGSLHF	TGTGCCAGTAGTATAGACCCCCTCGGGTCCCTCCACTTT
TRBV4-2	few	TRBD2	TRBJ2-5	CASSLSGGRETQYF	TGTGCCAGCAGCCTTAGCGGGGGGAGGGAGACCCAGTACTTC